This T cell receptor (beta chain) was sequenced in a study of blood T cell repertoires in COVID-19. This clone was detected only once. This table comes from immunoSEQ multiplex PCR, and its TCRdb copy is limited to in-frame clones, with some not included. This repertoire shows 200,000 or so clones, 85% to 90% found once; its top ten account for 2% to 3%. The CDR3 spans 14 residues. Unmatched junction bases numbered 2, after V lost 5 bases and J lost 0 bases. CDR1 and CDR2 (germline): PRHDT, FYEKMQ (reference sequence). This receptor was taken from a man younger than 45 with COVID-19, enrolled during active disease. The sample comprised peripheral blood. The V call is TRBV13, the J call TRBJ2-7; 9 bases agree with TRBD1. Here the CDR3 reads CASSRDRVSYEQYF. The CDR3 bases are TGTGCCAGCAGCCGGGACAGGGTCTCCTACGAGCAGTACTTC.